One and the same sample provided the 11 T cell receptor beta chains below, sequenced in a study of CD8+ T cells in alopecia areata. The authors extracted RNA and reverse transcribed it into cDNA as the sequencing template. Libraries were prepared by immunoSEQ multiplex PCR; TCRdb keeps only in-frame clonotypes and omits some of them. In the table there are some 31,000 clones, over 65% of which are singletons. Sequencing was done on a sample of NKG2D-low CD8+ T cells sorted from blood. All receptors derive from a human donor with alopecia areata.

CDR3 DNA sequence: TGTGCCAGCAGTTCCTGGGGAAAAAACATTCAGTACTTC. Translated: CASSSWGKNIQYF. This chain uses TRBV28 with TRBJ2-4; D remains ambiguous. The germline V gene encodes CDR1 MDHEN and CDR2 SYDVKM. V was cut by 4 bases and J by 4 bases, with 8 bases left in between. The CDR3 is made up of 13 amino acids.

The chain couples TRBV29-1 to TRBJ2-7; D ambiguous. Trimming left V 7 bases short and J 3 bases short, with 13 bases between. This CDR3 comprises 12 residues. CDR1 is SQVTM, CDR2 ANQGSEA, per germline. The CDR3 loop is CSARSGNYEQYF. DNA of the CDR3: TGCAGCGCCCGTAGTGGAAACTACGAGCAGTACTTC.

CDR3 sequence (DNA): TGTGCCAGCAGCCAGGGTATTCTGGACAAAAACATTCAGTACTTC. Protein sequence: CASSQGILDKNIQYF. This chain uses TRBV6-6 with TRBJ2-4; the D gene is possibly TRBD1 (5 bases). Per germline, CDR1 MNHNY and CDR2 SVGAGI (reference sequence). The V and J ends lost 6 bases and 3 bases respectively, with 15 bases between them. The CDR3 sequence is 15 residues long.

This sequence joins TRBV29-1 and TRBJ2-5; a weak D match, TRBD2 (5 bases). V lost 5 bases and J lost 4, with 17 bases in between. CDR1 and CDR2 (germline): SQVTM, ANQGSEA. The CDR3 loop spans 14 amino acids. The CDR3 coding sequence is TGCAGCGTTAACCTAGGTATTGGAGGAGAGACCCAGTACTTC. Encoded protein: CSVNLGIGGETQYF.

The chain employs TRBV2 and TRBJ2-5; 10 bases fit TRBD1. The ends lost 4 bases at V and 4 bases at J; junction bases unmatched: 0. Germline V CDR1 and CDR2: SNHLY, FYNNEI. The CDR3 has 13 residues. The CDR3 DNA reads as TGTGCCAGCAGTGGGACAGGGGGAGAGACCCAGTACTTC. As protein: CASSGTGGETQYF.

The chain recombines TRBV28 with TRBJ2-5; weak D call: TRBD1 (5 bases). The CDR3 spans 14 residues. Germline V gene lookup returns CDR1 MDHEN and CDR2 SYDVKM. Trimming removed 2 bases at V and 1 base at J, with 8 bases between. The CDR3 region is CASSLTQVQETQYF. Here the CDR3 DNA reads TGTGCCAGCAGTTTAACACAGGTCCAAGAGACCCAGTACTTC.

This chain connects TRBV29-1 to TRBJ2-3; D might be TRBD2 (5 bases). V dropped 4 bases and J dropped 2 bases, with 16 bases sitting between them. The CDR3 is 15 residues long. CDR1 is SQVTM and CDR2 is ANQGSEA in the germline V gene. The CDR3 here is CSVAGRLHNTDTQYF. DNA for the CDR3: TGCAGCGTTGCTGGGAGATTGCATAACACAGATACGCAGTATTTT.

This clone has a handful of counts. The V call is TRBV28, the J call TRBJ1-1, with D unclear. The CDR3 is 16 residues long. Germline V gene lookup returns CDR1 MDHEN and CDR2 SYDVKM. V lost 5 bases and J lost 0, with 16 bases in between. CDR3: CASSISDISMNTEAFF. The CDR3 DNA follows: TGTGCCAGCAGTATCTCAGATATTTCCATGAACACTGAAGCTTTCTTT.

This clone occurred once. The chain recombines TRBV6-4 with TRBJ2-3; 10 nucleotides match TRBD1. The germline V gene encodes CDR1 MRHNA and CDR2 SNTAGT. V trimming: 8 bases; J trimming: 1 base; junction bases outside the gene matches: 0. The CDR3 is made up of 13 amino acids. The CDR3 loop is CASGTGGTDTQYF. CDR3 nucleotide sequence: TGTGCCAGCGGGACAGGGGGCACAGATACGCAGTATTTT.

The V call is TRBV11-2, the J call TRBJ2-7; D call uncertain. The germline V and J ends were trimmed by 1 base and 6 bases, with 7 bases remaining between them. CDR1 and CDR2 from the germline V gene are SGHAT and FQNNGV. CDR3 length: 12 amino acids. The CDR3 sequence is CASSLGLSEQYF. CDR3 nucleotide sequence: TGTGCCAGCAGCTTAGGGCTAAGCGAGCAGTACTTC.

This clone came up a few times. The chain employs TRBV18 and TRBJ1-1, with D hard to call. V lost 0 bases, J lost 0 bases, and 11 bases lay in between. Germline V gene lookup returns CDR1 KGHSH and CDR2 LQKENI. This CDR3 has 16 residues. For the CDR3, the DNA is TGTGCCAGCTCACCACCCGCCGTGAAAATGAACACTGAAGCTTTCTTT. It translates to CASSPPAVKMNTEAFF.